The 10 T cell receptor beta chains listed next were all sequenced from one sample in a study of siplizumab effects on memory and regulatory T cells. Here immunoSEQ multiplex PCR was the method, and the copy in TCRdb shows in-frame clones only, minus some. The table has about 100,000 clones, approximately 92% seen once. Input material: CD4+ T cells sorted from blood. The source is a human donor in good health.

This clone was picked up one time. This chain links TRBV6-1 with TRBJ2-7, with 10 bases aligning to TRBD1. Trimming cost V 3 bases and J 0 bases; bases outside gene matches: 5. Germline assignment: CDR1 MNHNS and CDR2 SASEGT. There are 16 residues in the CDR3. In nucleotides, the CDR3 is TGTGCCAGCAGTGACCCGGGACAGGGGATCTCCTACGAGCAGTACTTC. It codes for CASSDPGQGISYEQYF.

The chain uses TRBV6-1 and TRBJ2-2; D gene unclear. Germline-derived CDR1 and CDR2 are MNHNS and SASEGT. The CDR3 consists of 14 residues. Trimming shortened V by 7 bases and J by 3 bases, and 12 bases separated the two germline ends. This CDR3 reads CASTEWADTGELFF. CDR3 nucleotides: TGTGCCAGCACTGAGTGGGCCGACACCGGGGAGCTGTTTTTT.

V is TRBV7-9 and J is TRBJ2-1, with 7 bases that match TRBD1. Germline assignment: CDR1 SEHNR and CDR2 FQNEAQ (reference sequence). The CDR3 totals 18 residues. Trimming removed 1 base from V and 0 bases from J; junction bases left unmatched: 9. CDR3 coding DNA: TGTGCCAGCAGCTTAGTTCCGGGACAGTCCTCCTCCTACAATGAGCAGTTCTTC. It translates to CASSLVPGQSSSYNEQFF.

The rearrangement uses TRBV6-5 and TRBJ2-7; possible D gene TRBD1, 5 bases. CDR1 is MNHEY, CDR2 SVGAGI, per germline. Trimming pared 6 bases from V and 0 bases from J, leaving 15 bases between. The CDR3 is 15 residues long. The CDR3 loop is CASSIQVSSSYEQYF. CDR3 in DNA: TGTGCCAGCAGCATACAGGTCTCCAGCTCCTACGAGCAGTACTTC.

The V and J genes are TRBV18 and TRBJ2-5; tentatively, D is TRBD1 or TRBD2 (5 bases each). CDR3 length equals 13 residues. V lost 6 bases, J lost 0 bases, and 8 bases lay in between. Germline V gene lookup returns CDR1 KGHSH and CDR2 LQKENI. CDR3 in DNA: TGTGCCAGCTCCTGGGGGAACCAAGAGACCCAGTACTTC. As protein: CASSWGNQETQYF.

This chain links TRBV19 with TRBJ2-3, with 7 bases fitting TRBD2. The CDR3 spans 17 residues. Per the germline V gene, CDR1 is LNHDA and CDR2 is SQIVND (reference sequence). After removal of 7 bases from V and 0 bases from J, the junction contained 13 bases not matched to a gene. The CDR3 DNA follows: TGTGCCAGTACCGACATCGGACTAGGGTCTAGCACAGATACGCAGTATTTT. Translating gives CASTDIGLGSSTDTQYF.

The chain carries TRBV4-3 and TRBJ2-1; D call uncertain. The CDR3 has 14 amino acids. Germline loops: CDR1 LGHNA, CDR2 YSLEER. The V end was cut by 0 bases, the J end by 4 bases, with 7 bases between. CDR3 sequence: CASSQDIQYNEQFF. In nucleotides, the CDR3 is TGCGCCAGCAGCCAAGATATACAGTACAATGAGCAGTTCTTC.

The chain recombines TRBV28 with TRBJ2-1, with D possibly matching TRBD2 (5 bases). The germline V and J ends were trimmed by 4 bases and 11 bases, with 9 bases remaining between them. CDR3 length: 11 amino acids. Germline-derived CDR1 and CDR2 are MDHEN and SYDVKM. CDR3 region: CASSSQRKQFF. The CDR3 DNA reads TGTGCCAGCAGTTCCCAGCGGAAGCAGTTCTTC.

The V call is TRBV10-3, the J call TRBJ2-1; 7 bases are a match to TRBD1. The V and J ends lost 8 bases and 10 bases, in that order; junction bases with no gene match: 8. This CDR3 contains 12 residues. Germline assignment: CDR1 ENHRY and CDR2 SYGVKD. The CDR3 sequence: CAIGRDSYEQFF. DNA for the CDR3: TGTGCCATCGGCCGGGACAGCTACGAGCAGTTCTTC.

The genes are TRBV4-2 and TRBJ2-7; 9 bases map to TRBD1. CDR3 length equals 15 residues. The V gene end was trimmed by 4 bases and the J gene end by 2 bases; junction bases not matched to a gene: 6. Germline CDR1 LGHNA, CDR2 YNFKEQ. In DNA, the CDR3 is TGTGCCAGCAGCCGGCGGGACAGGGATCCCTACGAGCAGTACTTC. Its protein is CASSRRDRDPYEQYF.